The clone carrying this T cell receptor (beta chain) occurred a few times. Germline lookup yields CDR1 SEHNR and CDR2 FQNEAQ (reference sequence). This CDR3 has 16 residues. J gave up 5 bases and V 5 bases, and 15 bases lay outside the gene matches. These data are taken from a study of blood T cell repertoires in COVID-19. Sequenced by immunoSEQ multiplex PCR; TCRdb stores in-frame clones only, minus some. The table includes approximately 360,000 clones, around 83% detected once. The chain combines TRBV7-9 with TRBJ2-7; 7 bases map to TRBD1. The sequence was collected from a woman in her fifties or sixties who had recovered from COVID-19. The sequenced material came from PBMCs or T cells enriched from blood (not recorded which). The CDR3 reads CASSPPYATGSDEQYF. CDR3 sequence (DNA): TGTGCCAGCAGCCCTCCCTATGCGACAGGGTCGGACGAGCAGTACTTC.